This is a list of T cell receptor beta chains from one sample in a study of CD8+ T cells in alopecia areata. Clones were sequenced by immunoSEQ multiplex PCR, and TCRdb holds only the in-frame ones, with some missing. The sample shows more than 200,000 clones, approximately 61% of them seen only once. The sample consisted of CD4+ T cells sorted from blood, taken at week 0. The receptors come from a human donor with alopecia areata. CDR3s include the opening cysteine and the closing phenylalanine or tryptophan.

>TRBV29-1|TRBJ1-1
CSAQGAVSEAFF
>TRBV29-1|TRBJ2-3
CSVGGPPADTQYF
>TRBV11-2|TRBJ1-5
CASSLGGAGQPQHF
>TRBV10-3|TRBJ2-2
CAISPGTGELFF
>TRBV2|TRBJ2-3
CASSERDRTDTQYF
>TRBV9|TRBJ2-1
CASSVEGVGYNEQFF
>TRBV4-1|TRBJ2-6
CASSQDLGRGFSGANVLTF
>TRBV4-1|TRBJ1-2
CASSQDPQSLTANYGYTF
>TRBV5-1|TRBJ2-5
CASSLTVEETQYF
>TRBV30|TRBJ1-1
CAWTGQPNTEAFF
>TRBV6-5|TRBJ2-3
CALRSSGGTDTQYF
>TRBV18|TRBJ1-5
CASSPPFQPQHF
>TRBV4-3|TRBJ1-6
CASRSDGQGYSPLHF
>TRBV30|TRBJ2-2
CAWGTGARTGELFF
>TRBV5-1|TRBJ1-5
CASSGQGHPSNQPQHF
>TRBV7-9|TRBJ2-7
CASSLGLAGLFSYEQYF
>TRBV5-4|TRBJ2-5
CASSLPGTQETQYF
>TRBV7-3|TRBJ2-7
CASSLGGDSYEQYF
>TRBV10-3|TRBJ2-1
CAIGFSDFGDNEQFF
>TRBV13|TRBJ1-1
CASSTGTGWAEAFF
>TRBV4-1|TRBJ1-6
CASSPGFQTPMGSPLHF
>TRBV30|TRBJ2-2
CAWSVWGTGELFF